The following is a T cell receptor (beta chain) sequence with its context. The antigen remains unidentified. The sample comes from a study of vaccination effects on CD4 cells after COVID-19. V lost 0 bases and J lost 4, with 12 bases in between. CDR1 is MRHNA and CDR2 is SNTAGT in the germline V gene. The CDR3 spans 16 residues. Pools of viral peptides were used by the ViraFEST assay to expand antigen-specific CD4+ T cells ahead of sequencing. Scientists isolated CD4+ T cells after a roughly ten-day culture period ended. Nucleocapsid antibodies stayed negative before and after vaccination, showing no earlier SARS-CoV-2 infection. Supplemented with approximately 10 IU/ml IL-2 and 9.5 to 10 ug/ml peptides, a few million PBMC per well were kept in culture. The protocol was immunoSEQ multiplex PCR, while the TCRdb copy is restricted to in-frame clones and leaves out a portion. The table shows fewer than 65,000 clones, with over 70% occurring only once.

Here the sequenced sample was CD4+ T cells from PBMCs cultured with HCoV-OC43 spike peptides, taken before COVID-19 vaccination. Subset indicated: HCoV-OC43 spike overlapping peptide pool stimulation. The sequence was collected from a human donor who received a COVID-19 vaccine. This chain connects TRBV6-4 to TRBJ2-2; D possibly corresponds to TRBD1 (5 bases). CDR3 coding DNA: TGTGCCAGCAGTGACTCGATTCGGACATCCACCGGGGAGCTGTTTTTT. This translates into CASSDSIRTSTGELFF.